This TCR beta chain was recovered during a study of blood T cell repertoires in COVID-19 (dated by TCRdb to the early 2020s). In the study overall: Collaborator samples came from the United States, Italy and Spain and covered acute and convalescent phases of COVID-19. The material from the prospective study consisted of cDNA or gDNA derived from T cells, B-cell-depleted T cells, or PBMCs. The dataset comprised deeply sampled blood TCRbeta repertoires from subjects exposed to, actively infected with, or recovered from COVID-19. The samples were drawn from the first 160 participants of the ongoing ImmuneRACE study and from over a thousand subjects provided by 6 global collaborators. A de-identified subject ID, COVID-19 status, age in years and sex were almost always included in the sample metadata. HLA class I and class II types, where available, came from metadata supplied by the sample provider rather than from assay-based typing. The repertoires were made available in a free public database intended to serve as a resource for research on the immune response to SARS-CoV-2. Beyond this particular receptor, the publication reports: The quantity of clinical and demographic metadata differed by source and by participant and was supplied without curation.

TCRbeta CDR3 regions were amplified from genomic DNA using the immunoSEQ Assay, a bias-controlled multiplex PCR. In the source study's methods: The number of nucleated cells in each sample was estimated by amplification of reference gene primers within the assay. To quantify the absolute abundance of each unique TCRbeta CDR3 rearrangement, sequence reads were collapsed and filtered. For each sample, productive Simpson clonality was calculated as the square root of Simpson's diversity index across productive rearrangements. Drawn from immuneACCESS, this table holds only the in-frame rearrangements with V and J called that TCRdb kept. Clones are partly lost; checked studies trace under half to an unresolved V gene and leave the rest unexplained. V and J calls and clone size come straight from that table; D and trimming were deduced from the DNA. Recorded for this sample are about 150,000 clones; around 80% of them occurred a single time. The ten largest account for over 9.5% of the sample.

Regarding this clone: Its antigen has not been determined. Base qualities are not recorded, but no much larger clone differs from it by a single base.

Between the V and J ends, shortened by 6 bases and 5 bases respectively, the junction contains 11 bases. The CDR3 has 12 amino acids, counting the end cysteine and phenylalanine. The kept DNA is CDR3 alone, 36 bases in frame from the first base. Via the germline V gene (reference sequence), CDR1 is LNHDA and CDR2 SQIVND. Samples from volunteer blood donors who had recovered from COVID-19 were contributed by a second Seattle source. Collaborating institutions collected whole blood in K2EDTA tubes following their own protocols. For TCRbeta analysis, collaborator samples were shipped as frozen whole blood, as isolated PBMCs, or as DNA extracted from either sample type.

This TCR was recovered from a man aged 60-69 years who had recovered from COVID-19. This chain is built from TRBV19 and TRBJ2-7; TRBD1 could be the D gene, as 6 bases match. Sequenced input: peripheral blood. The base sequence is TGTGCCAGTAGCATCAGGGGAAACGAGCAGTACTTC. Translation gives CASSIRGNEQYF.